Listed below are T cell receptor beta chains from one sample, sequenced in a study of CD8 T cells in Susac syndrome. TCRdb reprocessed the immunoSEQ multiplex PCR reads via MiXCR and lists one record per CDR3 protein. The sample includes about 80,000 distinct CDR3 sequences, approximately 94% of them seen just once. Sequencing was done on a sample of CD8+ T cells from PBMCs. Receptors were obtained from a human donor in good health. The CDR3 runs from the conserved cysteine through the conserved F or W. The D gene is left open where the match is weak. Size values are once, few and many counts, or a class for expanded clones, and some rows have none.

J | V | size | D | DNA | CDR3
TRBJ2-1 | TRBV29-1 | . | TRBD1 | TGCAGCGTCGAAGGACAGGGCTTGCATGAGCAGTTCTTC | CSVEGQGLHEQFF
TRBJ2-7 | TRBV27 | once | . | TGTGCCAGCAGTTTGGCGCCTTCAGAGACCTACGAGCAGTACTTC | CASSLAPSETYEQYF
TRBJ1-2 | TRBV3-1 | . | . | TGTGCCAGCAGCCTCGACAGTGGCTATGGCTACACCTTC | CASSLDSGYGYTF
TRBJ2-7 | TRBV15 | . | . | TGTGCCACCAGCAGAGATCAAACAGCCTCCTACGAGCAGTACTTC | CATSRDQTASYEQYF
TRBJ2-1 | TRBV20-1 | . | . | TGCAGTGCTAGAAACGGGAATGAGCAGTTCTTC | CSARNGNEQFF
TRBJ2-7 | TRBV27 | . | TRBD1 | TGTGCCAGCAACCACGGGACAGGGCCCCACGAGCAGTACTTC | CASNHGTGPHEQYF
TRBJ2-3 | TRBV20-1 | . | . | TGCAGTGCTAGAGATGTAGGCACTTCCACAGATACGCAGTATTTT | CSARDVGTSTDTQYF
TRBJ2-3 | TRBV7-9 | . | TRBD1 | TGTGCCAGCAGCTCGGGGCGGATGGACAGGGGCCCAGATACGCAGTATTTT | CASSSGRMDRGPDTQYF
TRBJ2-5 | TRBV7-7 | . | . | TGTGCCAGCAGCCCAAACCAGGGGGGTCGGGAGACCCAGTACTTC | CASSPNQGGRETQYF
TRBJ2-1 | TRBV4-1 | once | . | TGCGCCAGCAGCCAAGAACATCCGGGACCCGAGCAGTTCTTC | CASSQEHPGPEQFF
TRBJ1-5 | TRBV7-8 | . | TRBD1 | TGTGCCAGCAGCCCGGGACAGGGGAGAAGCAATCAGCCCCAGCATTTT | CASSPGQGRSNQPQHF
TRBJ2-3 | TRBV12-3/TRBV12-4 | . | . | TGTGCCAGCAGTTTTGCAGGGCCAACAGATACGCAGTATTTT | CASSFAGPTDTQYF
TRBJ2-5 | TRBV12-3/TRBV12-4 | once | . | TGTGCCAGCAGTTCCCCAGGGGCACCCCAAGAGACCCAGTACTTC | CASSSPGAPQETQYF
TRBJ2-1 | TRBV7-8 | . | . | TGTGCCAGCAGCTTTCGGGACGCCCACGTTAATGAGCAGTTCTTC | CASSFRDAHVNEQFF
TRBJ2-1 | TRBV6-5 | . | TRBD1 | TGTGCCAGCAGCCGAGACAGGGTCCCCTACAATGAGCAGTTCTTC | CASSRDRVPYNEQFF
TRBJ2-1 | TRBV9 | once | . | TGTGCCACTAAACGGGGACGTATGTTCTTC | CATKRGRMFF
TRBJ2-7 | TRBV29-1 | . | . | TGCAGCGTGGAGTCAGACGGCTACGAGCAGTACTTC | CSVESDGYEQYF
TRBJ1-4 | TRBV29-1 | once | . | TGCAGCGTGAGGGATTACAGAGGTGGTAATGAAAAACTGTTTTTT | CSVRDYRGGNEKLFF
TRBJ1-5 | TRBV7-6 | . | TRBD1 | TGTGCCAGCAGCTTAGTAGGGACAGAGCCCCAGCATTTT | CASSLVGTEPQHF
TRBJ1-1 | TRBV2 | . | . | TGTGCCAGCATGGTTTCAGCGAACACTGAAGCTTTCTTT | CASMVSANTEAFF
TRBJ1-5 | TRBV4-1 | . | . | TGCGCCAGCAGCCATCCCGGCGGGGAGTACAATCAGCCCCAGCATTTT | CASSHPGGEYNQPQHF
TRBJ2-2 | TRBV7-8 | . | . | TGTGCCAGCACGGTAGGAGCCTCCGCCGGGGAGCTGTTTTTT | CASTVGASAGELFF
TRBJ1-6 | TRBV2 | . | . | TGTGCCAGCAGTGATCCCCCCCTCCACTTT | CASSDPPLHF
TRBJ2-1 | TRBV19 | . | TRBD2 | TGTGCCAGTTCGATAGCGGGGGATCTGTTCTTC | CASSIAGDLFF
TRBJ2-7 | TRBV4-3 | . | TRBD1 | TGCGCCAGCAGCCAAGAGGAGGGACAGGGCTACGAGCAGTACTTC | CASSQEEGQGYEQYF
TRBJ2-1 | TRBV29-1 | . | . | TGCAGCGTAGGGGGGTCCTACAATGAGCAGTTCTTC | CSVGGSYNEQFF
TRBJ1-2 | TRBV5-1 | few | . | TGCGCCAGCAGCTCAGGGACGTCGGTCTATGGCTACACCTTC | CASSSGTSVYGYTF
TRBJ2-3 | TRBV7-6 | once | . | TGTGCCAGCAGCTCACCCCAGGGGCTCAGCACAGATACGCAGTATTTT | CASSSPQGLSTDTQYF
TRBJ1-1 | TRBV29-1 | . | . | TGCAGCGTTGAAGATCCCGACAGTCCAGTTGAAGCTTTCTTT | CSVEDPDSPVEAFF
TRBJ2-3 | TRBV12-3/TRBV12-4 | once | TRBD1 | TGTGCCAGCAGTCCCCGGGACAGCCGCACAGATACGCAGTATTTT | CASSPRDSRTDTQYF
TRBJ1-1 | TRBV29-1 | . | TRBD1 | TGCAGCGTTGAGGGGACAGGGAAAGGGGACACTGAAGCTTTCTTT | CSVEGTGKGDTEAFF
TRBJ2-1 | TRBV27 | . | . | TGTGCCAGCCAGCGTTACAATGAGCAGTTCTTC | CASQRYNEQFF
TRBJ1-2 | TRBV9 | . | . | TGTGCCAGCAGCGTAGCCGTGGGGGGGTCCTGGTATGGCTACACCTTC | CASSVAVGGSWYGYTF
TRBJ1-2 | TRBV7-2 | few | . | TGTGCCAGCAGCTTAATGAAGGGGCCGAACCTCTATGGCTACACCTTC | CASSLMKGPNLYGYTF
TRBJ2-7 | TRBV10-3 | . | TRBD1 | TGTGCCATCAGTGAAGCGGATGTTGGGACAGGGAGCGACGAGCAGTACTTC | CAISEADVGTGSDEQYF
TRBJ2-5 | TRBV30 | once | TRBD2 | TGTGCCTGGCAGGGAGCGGGAGAAAACAAGTACCAAGAGACCCAGTACTTC | CAWQGAGENKYQETQYF
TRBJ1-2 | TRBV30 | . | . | TGTGCCTGGATTCCGAACTATGGCTACACCTTC | CAWIPNYGYTF
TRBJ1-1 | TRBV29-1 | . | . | TGCAGCGTTGATCGGCCATACCCAAACACTGAAGCTTTCTTT | CSVDRPYPNTEAFF
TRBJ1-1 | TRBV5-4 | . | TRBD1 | TGTGCCAGCAGCTTGGTACAGGGGGAGAACACTGAAGCTTTCTTT | CASSLVQGENTEAFF
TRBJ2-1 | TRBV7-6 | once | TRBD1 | TGTGCCAGCAGCCTGGACAGGTCGCTCGGCAATGAGCAGTTCTTC | CASSLDRSLGNEQFF
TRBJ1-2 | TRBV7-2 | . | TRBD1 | TGTGCCAGCAGCCAAACAGGGGGCTACAGCTATGGCTACACCTTC | CASSQTGGYSYGYTF
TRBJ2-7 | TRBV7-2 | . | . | TGTGCCAGCAGCTTAGGACAGGTGACCTACGAGCAGTACTTC | CASSLGQVTYEQYF
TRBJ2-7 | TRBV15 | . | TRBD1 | TGTGCCACCAGTAGGGACAGGGGGGACGAGCAGTACTTC | CATSRDRGDEQYF
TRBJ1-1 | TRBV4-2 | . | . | TGTGCCAGCAGCCAAGATCAGGGGACTGAAGCTTTCTTT | CASSQDQGTEAFF